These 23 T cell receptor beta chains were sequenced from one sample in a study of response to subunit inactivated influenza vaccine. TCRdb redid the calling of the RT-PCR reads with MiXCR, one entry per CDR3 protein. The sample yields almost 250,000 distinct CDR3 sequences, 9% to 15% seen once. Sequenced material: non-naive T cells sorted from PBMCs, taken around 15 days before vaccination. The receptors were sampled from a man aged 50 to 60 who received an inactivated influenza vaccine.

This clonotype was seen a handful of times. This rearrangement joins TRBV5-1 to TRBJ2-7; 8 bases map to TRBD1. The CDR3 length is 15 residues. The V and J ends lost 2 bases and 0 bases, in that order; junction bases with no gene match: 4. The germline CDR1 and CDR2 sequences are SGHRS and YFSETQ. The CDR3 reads CASSFTGGNSYEQYF. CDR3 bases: TGCGCCAGCAGCTTTACAGGGGGAAACTCCTACGAGCAGTACTTC.

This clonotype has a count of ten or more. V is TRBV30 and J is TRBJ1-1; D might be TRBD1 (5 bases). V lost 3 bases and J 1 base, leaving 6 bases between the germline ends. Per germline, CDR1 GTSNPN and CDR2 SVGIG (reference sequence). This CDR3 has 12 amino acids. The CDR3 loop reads CAWSRANTEAFF. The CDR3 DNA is TGTGCCTGGAGCAGGGCGAACACTGAAGCTTTCTTT. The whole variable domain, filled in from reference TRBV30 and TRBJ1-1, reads SQTIHQWPATLVQPVGSPLSLECTVEGTSNPNLYWYRQAAGRGLQLLFYSVGIGQISSEVPQNLSASRPQDRQFILSSKKLLLSDSGFYLCAWSRANTEAFFGQGTRLTVV.

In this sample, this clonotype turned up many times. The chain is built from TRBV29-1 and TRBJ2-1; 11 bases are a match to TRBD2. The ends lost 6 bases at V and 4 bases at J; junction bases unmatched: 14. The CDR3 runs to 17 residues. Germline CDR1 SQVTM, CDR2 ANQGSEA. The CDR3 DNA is TGCAGCGTCGATATTATCCCAATAGCGGGAGGGTACAATGAGCAGTTCTTC. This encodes CSVDIIPIAGGYNEQFF.

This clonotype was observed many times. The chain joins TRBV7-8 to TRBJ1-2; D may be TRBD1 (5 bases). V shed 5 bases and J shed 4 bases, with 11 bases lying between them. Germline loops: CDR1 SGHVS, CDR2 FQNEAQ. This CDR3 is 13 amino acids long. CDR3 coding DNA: TGTGCCAGCAGCACTGGGACGGGCTATGGCTACACCTTC. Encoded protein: CASSTGTGYGYTF.

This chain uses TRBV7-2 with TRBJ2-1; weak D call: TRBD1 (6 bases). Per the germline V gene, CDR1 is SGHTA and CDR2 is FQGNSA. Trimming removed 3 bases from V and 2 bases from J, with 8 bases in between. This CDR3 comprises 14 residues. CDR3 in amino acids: CASSFRTAYNEQFF. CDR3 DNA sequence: TGTGCCAGCAGCTTCCGGACAGCCTACAATGAGCAGTTCTTC.

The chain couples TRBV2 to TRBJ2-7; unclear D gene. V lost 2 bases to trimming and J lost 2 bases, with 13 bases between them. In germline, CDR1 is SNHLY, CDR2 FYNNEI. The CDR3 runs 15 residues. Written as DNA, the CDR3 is TGTGCCAGCAGTGAACGAACCGCCGGGCCCTACGAGCAGTACTTC. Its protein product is CASSERTAGPYEQYF.

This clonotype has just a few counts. The CDR3 region has the DNA TGTGCCAGCAGCCAGTACAGGAACACTGAAGCTTTCTTT. Residues: CASSQYRNTEAFF. This sequence joins TRBV3-1 and TRBJ1-1; D remains unclear. V dropped 3 bases and J dropped 1 base, with 6 bases sitting between them. The CDR3 runs 13 residues. Germline CDR1 LGHDT, CDR2 YNNKEL (reference sequence).

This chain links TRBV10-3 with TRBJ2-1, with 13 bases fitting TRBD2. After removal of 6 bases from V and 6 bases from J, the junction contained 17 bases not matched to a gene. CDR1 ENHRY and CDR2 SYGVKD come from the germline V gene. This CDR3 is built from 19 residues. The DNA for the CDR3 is TGTGCCATCAGATCGACAGGGGTCCGACTAGCGGGAGGTTCCAATGAGCAGTTCTTC. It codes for CAIRSTGVRLAGGSNEQFF.

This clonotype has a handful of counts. The CDR3 sequence: CASSRGEAGLSYEQYF. The CDR3 DNA reads as TGTGCCAGCAGCCGGGGGGAGGCGGGCCTCTCCTACGAGCAGTACTTC. This chain links TRBV3-1 with TRBJ2-7; possible D gene TRBD2, 6 bases. Trimming took off 4 bases at V and 0 bases at J, with 16 bases between the two ends. This CDR3 comprises 16 residues. The germline CDR1 and CDR2 sequences are LGHDT and YNNKEL (reference sequence).

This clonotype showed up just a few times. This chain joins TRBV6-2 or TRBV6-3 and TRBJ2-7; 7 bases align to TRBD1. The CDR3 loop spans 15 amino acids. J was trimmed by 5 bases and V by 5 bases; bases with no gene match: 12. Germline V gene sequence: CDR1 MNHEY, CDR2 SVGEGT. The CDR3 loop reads CASSILQGSVDEQYF. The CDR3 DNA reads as TGTGCCAGCAGTATATTACAGGGGTCCGTGGACGAGCAGTACTTC.

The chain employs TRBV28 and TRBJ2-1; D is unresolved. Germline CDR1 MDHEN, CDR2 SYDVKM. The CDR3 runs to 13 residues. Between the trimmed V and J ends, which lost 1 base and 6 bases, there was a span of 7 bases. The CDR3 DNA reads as TGTGCCAGCAGTTTATACAACACCAATGAGCAGTTCTTC. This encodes CASSLYNTNEQFF.

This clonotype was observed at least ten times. The CDR3 DNA reads as TGTGCCAGCAGCTTAGTGTGGAAGCAAGCCTACAATGAGCAGTTCTTC. Its translation: CASSLVWKQAYNEQFF. This sequence joins TRBV7-7 and TRBJ2-1; D remains unclear. The CDR3 contains 16 residues. With 1 base removed from V and 2 bases from J, the gap between germline ends came to 12 bases. Germline V gives CDR1 SSHAT, CDR2 FNYEAQ (reference sequence).

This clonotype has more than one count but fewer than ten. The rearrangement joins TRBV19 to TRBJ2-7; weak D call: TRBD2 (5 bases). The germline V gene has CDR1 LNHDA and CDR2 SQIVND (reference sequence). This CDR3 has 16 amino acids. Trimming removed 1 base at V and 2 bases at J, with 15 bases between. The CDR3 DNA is TGTGCCAGTAGTATAGCCAACACAGAGAGGGCCTACGAGCAGTACTTC. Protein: CASSIANTERAYEQYF.

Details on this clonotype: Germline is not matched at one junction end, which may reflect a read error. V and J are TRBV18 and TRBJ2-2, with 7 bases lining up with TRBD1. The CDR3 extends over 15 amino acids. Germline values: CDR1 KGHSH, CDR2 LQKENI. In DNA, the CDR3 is TGTGCCAGCTCACCACTCGACAGGGAAACCGGTGAGCTGTTTTTT. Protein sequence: CASSPLDRETGELFF.

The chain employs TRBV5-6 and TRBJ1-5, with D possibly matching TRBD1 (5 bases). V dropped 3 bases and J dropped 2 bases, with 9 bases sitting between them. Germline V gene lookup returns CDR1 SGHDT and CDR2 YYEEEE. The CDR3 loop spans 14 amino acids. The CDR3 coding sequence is TGTGCCAGCAGCTCCCGAGGGGGCAATCAGCCCCAGCATTTT. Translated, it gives CASSSRGGNQPQHF.

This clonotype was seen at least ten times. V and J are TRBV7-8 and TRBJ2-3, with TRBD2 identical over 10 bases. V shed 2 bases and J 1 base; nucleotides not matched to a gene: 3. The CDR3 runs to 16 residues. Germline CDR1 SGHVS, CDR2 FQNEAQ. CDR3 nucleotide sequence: TGTGCCAGCAGCTTAACTAGCGGGATACGCACAGATACGCAGTATTTT. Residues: CASSLTSGIRTDTQYF.

The CDR3: CATSRDRASGAYEQYF. CDR3 in DNA: TGTGCCACCAGCAGAGATAGGGCTAGCGGGGCATACGAGCAGTACTTC. The chain uses TRBV15 and TRBJ2-7, with 9 bases lining up with TRBD2. The CDR3 contains 16 residues. Per the germline V gene, CDR1 is LNHNV and CDR2 is YYDKDF (reference sequence). The junction had 7 bases not matched to a gene; V was cut back by 0 bases and J by 4 bases. Variable domain in full (rest from reference TRBV15 and TRBJ2-7): DAMVIQNPRYQVTQFGKPVTLSCSQTLNHNVMYWYQQKSSQAPKLLFHYYDKDFNNEADTPDNFQSRRPNTSFCFLDIRSPGLGDTAMYLCATSRDRASGAYEQYFGPGTRLTVT.

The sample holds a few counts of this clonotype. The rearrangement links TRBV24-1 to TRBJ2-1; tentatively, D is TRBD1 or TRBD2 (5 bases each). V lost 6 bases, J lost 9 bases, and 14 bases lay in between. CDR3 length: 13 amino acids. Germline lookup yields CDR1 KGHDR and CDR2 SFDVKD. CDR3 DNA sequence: TGTGCCACCAGTCGCCAGGTTGGGGGTGAGCAGTTCTTC. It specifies CATSRQVGGEQFF.

The CDR3 coding sequence is TGTGCCAGCAGTGAGAGGACGGTTCAGAATTCACCCCTCCACTTT. As protein: CASSERTVQNSPLHF. The chain links TRBV2 to TRBJ1-6; no definite D call. The CDR3 extends over 15 amino acids. Trimming pared 3 bases from V and 7 bases from J, leaving 13 bases between. Germline CDR1 is SNHLY and CDR2 is FYNNEI.

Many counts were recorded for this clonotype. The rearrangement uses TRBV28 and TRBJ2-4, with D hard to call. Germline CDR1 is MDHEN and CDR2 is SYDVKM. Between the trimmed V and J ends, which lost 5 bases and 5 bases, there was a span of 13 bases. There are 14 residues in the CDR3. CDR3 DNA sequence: TGTGCCAGCAGTATGACCTCAGTCGAAAACATTCAGTACTTC. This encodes CASSMTSVENIQYF.

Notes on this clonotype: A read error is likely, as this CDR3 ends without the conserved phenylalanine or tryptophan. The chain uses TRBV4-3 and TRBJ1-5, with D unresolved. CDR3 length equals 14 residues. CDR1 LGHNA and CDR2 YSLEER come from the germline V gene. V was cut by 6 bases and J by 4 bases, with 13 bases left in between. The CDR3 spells CASSAQRENQPQHV. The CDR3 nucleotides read TGCGCCAGCAGTGCCCAGCGGGAAAATCAGCCCCAGCATGTT.

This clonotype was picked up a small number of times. In DNA form, the CDR3 reads TGCAGTGCTACCATTAGCGGGAGTGAGGAGCAGTACTTC. Translation: CSATISGSEEQYF. The genes are TRBV20-1 and TRBJ2-7; 9 positions agree with TRBD2. J gave up 7 bases and V 4 bases, and 8 bases lay outside the gene matches. Germline values: CDR1 DFQATT, CDR2 SNEGSKA (reference sequence). There are 13 residues in the CDR3.

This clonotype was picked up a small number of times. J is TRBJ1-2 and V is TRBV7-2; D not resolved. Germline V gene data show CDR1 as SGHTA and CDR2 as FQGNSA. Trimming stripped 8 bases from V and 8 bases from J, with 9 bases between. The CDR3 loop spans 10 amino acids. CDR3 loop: CASSGGGYTF. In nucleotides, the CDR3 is TGTGCCAGCTCCGGCGGGGGCTACACCTTC.